The clone carrying this T cell receptor beta chain has just a few counts. No antigen is known for it. The data belong to a study of T cells in localized non-small cell lung cancer. Overall study findings and caveats: In adjacent lung, a median around 55 of the top 100 tumor clones were found.

The junction had 5 bases not matched to a gene; V was cut back by 10 bases and J by 6 bases. The CDR3 has 12 amino acids. Germline values: CDR1 MDHEN, CDR2 SYDVKM. Profiling relied on immunoSEQ multiplex PCR, and the TCRdb table lists in-frame clones only, not all of them. The sample consists of more than 100,000 clones, roughly 90% of them appearing once. The rearrangement links TRBV28 to TRBJ2-2; 7 positions match TRBD2. Specimen: peripheral blood, collected before any cancer treatment. The TCR sequence derives from a female donor older than 55 with stage I lung adenocarcinoma. The CDR3 sequence is CATLADAGELFF. The CDR3 DNA is TGTGCCACCCTAGCGGACGCCGGGGAGCTGTTTTTT. Full variable domain (rest looked up from reference TRBV28 and TRBJ2-2): DVKVTQSSRYLVKRTGEKVFLECVQDMDHENMFWYRQDPGLGLRLIYFSYDVKMKEKGDIPEGYSVSREKKERFSLILESASTNQTSMYLCATLADAGELFFGEGSRLTVL.